The 28 T cell receptor beta chains below all came from one sample that was sequenced in a study of sequential checkpoint blockade in melanoma. The protocol was immunoSEQ multiplex PCR, while the TCRdb copy is restricted to in-frame clones and leaves out a portion. The sample records approximately 34,000 clones, almost 85% being singletons. The treatment denotes: randomized to nivolumab then ipilimumab (arm A) or the reverse (arm B). Sequenced material: CD8+ T cells sorted from blood (inferred from file names), taken from a patient given nivolumab and ipilimumab in sequence. These receptors came from a human donor with melanoma.

The genes are TRBV9 and TRBJ2-3; D not certain. The V and J ends lost 3 bases and 0 bases respectively, with 8 bases between them. Per the germline V gene, CDR1 is SGDLS and CDR2 is YYNGEE. This CDR3 has 14 amino acids. The DNA of the CDR3 is TGTGCCAGCAGCGGAGGTACTAGCACAGATACGCAGTATTTT. Amino acids: CASSGGTSTDTQYF.

The count of this clone is one. This chain links TRBV4-1 with TRBJ2-5; 9 bases line up with TRBD1. CDR1 and CDR2 from the germline V gene are MGHRA and YSYEKL. The ends lost 3 bases at V and 5 bases at J; junction bases unmatched: 7. This CDR3 comprises 15 residues. CDR3 loop: CASSHRDREYETQYF. CDR3 in DNA: TGCGCCAGCAGCCACAGGGACAGGGAGTATGAGACCCAGTACTTC.

The chain recombines TRBV2 with TRBJ1-1, with 8 bases matching TRBD1. Germline values: CDR1 SNHLY, CDR2 FYNNEI. V shed 6 bases, J shed 0 bases, and the junction held 12 bases outside the gene matches. This CDR3 has 17 residues. The CDR3 protein is CASSYSRQGRLNTEAFF. In DNA, the CDR3 is TGTGCCAGCAGCTACTCTAGACAGGGGAGGTTGAACACTGAAGCTTTCTTT.

This clone showed up just a few times. The rearrangement links TRBV27 to TRBJ1-5, with TRBD1 identical over 10 bases. The CDR3 has 15 amino acids. Trimming took 5 bases from V and 4 from J; bases not matched to a gene: 5. The germline CDR1 and CDR2 sequences are MNHEY and SMNVEV (reference sequence). The CDR3 reads CASSPGQGNNQPQHF. CDR3 nucleotide sequence: TGTGCCAGCAGTCCGGGACAGGGGAATAATCAGCCCCAGCATTTT.

This clone was counted once. V gene TRBV27 combines with J gene TRBJ1-6; 11 nucleotides match TRBD1. The CDR3 is 15 residues long. Germline values: CDR1 MNHEY, CDR2 SMNVEV (reference sequence). V was clipped by 2 bases and J by 9 bases; unmatched bases: 3. The CDR3 reads CASSLGQGAASPLHF. In DNA, the CDR3 is TGTGCCAGCAGTTTAGGACAGGGGGCTGCTTCACCCCTCCACTTT.

The rearrangement joins TRBV10-1 to TRBJ2-3; weak D call: TRBD1 (6 bases). Between the trimmed V and J ends, which lost 1 base and 0 bases, there was a span of 8 bases. The CDR3 has 15 residues. Germline CDR1 and CDR2: WNHNN and SYGVQD (reference sequence). The CDR3 sequence is CASSEWTVSTDTQYF. The CDR3 DNA is TGCGCCAGCAGTGAGTGGACAGTCAGCACAGATACGCAGTATTTT.

This chain connects TRBV28 to TRBJ2-5; D may be TRBD1 (6 bases). V shed 5 bases and J shed 4 bases, with 17 bases lying between them. Germline loops: CDR1 MDHEN, CDR2 SYDVKM. The CDR3 is 15 residues long. The chain's CDR3 is CASSRWDNLGETQYF. CDR3 DNA sequence: TGTGCCAGCAGTAGATGGGACAATTTGGGAGAGACCCAGTACTTC.

The V gene is TRBV6-5, the J gene TRBJ2-7; TRBD2 aligns across 10 bases. The germline V gene has CDR1 MNHEY and CDR2 SVGAGI. CDR3 length: 15 residues. The V and J ends lost 0 bases and 2 bases, in that order; junction bases with no gene match: 1. CDR3 bases: TGTGCCAGCAGTTACTCTGGACTAGCGGCCTACGAGCAGTACTTC. Translation gives CASSYSGLAAYEQYF.

The chain carries TRBV4-1 and TRBJ2-1, with D uncertain. Germline-derived CDR1 and CDR2 are MGHRA and YSYEKL. V shed 3 bases and J shed 0 bases, with 12 bases lying between them. The CDR3 has 16 residues. CDR3: CASSQKDFSSYNEQFF. The CDR3 DNA follows: TGCGCCAGCAGCCAGAAAGACTTTAGCTCCTACAATGAGCAGTTCTTC.

The chain uses TRBV10-1 and TRBJ2-7; 12 bases are a match to TRBD2. CDR3 size: 16 residues. The germline CDR1 and CDR2 sequences are WNHNN and SYGVQD (reference sequence). With 10 bases clipped from V and 1 base from J, the junction kept 11 bases outside the gene matches. The CDR3 DNA reads TGCGCCATCTATAACGTCGGGACTAGCGGGTCCTACGAGCAGTACTTC. Amino acid sequence: CAIYNVGTSGSYEQYF.

This chain joins TRBV6-1 and TRBJ1-2; the D is unclear. This CDR3 is built from 13 residues. Germline CDR1 is MNHNS and CDR2 is SASEGT. The V and J ends lost 11 bases and 1 base respectively, with 14 bases between them. CDR3 coding DNA: TGTGCCGCTACCACGGGGTTTAACTATGGCTACACCTTC. Its translation is CAATTGFNYGYTF.

The chain links TRBV19 to TRBJ2-3; 9 positions agree with TRBD1. The CDR3 runs to 15 residues. Germline CDR1 is LNHDA and CDR2 is SQIVND (reference sequence). Losses at the gene ends were 5 bases for V and 2 bases for J; bases not matched to a gene: 5. In DNA, the CDR3 is TGTGCCAGTAGTTCCGGGACAGGGAACACAGATACGCAGTATTTT. It encodes CASSSGTGNTDTQYF.

V and J are TRBV4-1 and TRBJ2-4; 8 nucleotides match TRBD1. Germline CDR1 is MGHRA and CDR2 is YSYEKL. The length of the CDR3 is 15 residues. Trimming cost V 4 bases and J 5 bases; bases outside gene matches: 7. The CDR3 spells CASSPHRDRQNIQYF. The CDR3, as DNA: TGCGCCAGCAGCCCGCACCGGGACAGGCAAAACATTCAGTACTTC.

The rearrangement joins TRBV19 to TRBJ2-7; perhaps TRBD1 as D (5 bases). The CDR3 runs 12 residues. With 5 bases removed from V and 4 bases from J, the gap between germline ends came to 9 bases. Germline CDR1 and CDR2: LNHDA and SQIVND (reference sequence). The chain's CDR3 is CASSFPGYEQYF. The CDR3 DNA sequence: TGTGCCAGTAGTTTCCCAGGGTACGAGCAGTACTTC.

J is TRBJ2-3 and V is TRBV4-2, with 15 bases identical to TRBD2. V shed 0 bases, J shed 2 bases, and the junction held 18 bases outside the gene matches. The germline V gene encodes CDR1 LGHNA and CDR2 YNFKEQ. This CDR3 is 23 amino acids long. The CDR3 loop reads CASSQESSPGLAGGGTYTDTQYF. The CDR3 coding sequence is TGTGCCAGCAGCCAAGAAAGTTCTCCGGGACTAGCGGGGGGCGGAACCTACACAGATACGCAGTATTTT.

This clone was recorded only once. The chain carries TRBV27 and TRBJ2-3; no clear D. This CDR3 region has 15 residues. Germline CDR1 and CDR2: MNHEY and SMNVEV (reference sequence). Deletions cut 2 bases from V and 0 bases from J, with 9 bases between. As DNA, the CDR3 is TGTGCCAGCAGTTTAAGGATGACTAGCACAGATACGCAGTATTTT. It translates to CASSLRMTSTDTQYF.

The rearrangement joins TRBV7-8 to TRBJ1-2, with a tentative D call TRBD1 (6 bases). The CDR3 sequence is 12 residues long. V was pared by 11 bases and J by 4 bases, with 14 bases between. The germline CDR1 and CDR2 sequences are SGHVS and FQNEAQ. CDR3 residues: CAWGGPIYGYTF. The CDR3 DNA is TGTGCCTGGGGGGGGCCCATCTATGGCTACACCTTC.

This clone was recorded only once. The rearrangement uses TRBV27 and TRBJ2-2; 8 bases align to TRBD2. The CDR3 runs 14 residues. V shed 6 bases and J 8 bases; nucleotides not matched to a gene: 8. Per germline, CDR1 MNHEY and CDR2 SMNVEV (reference sequence). The CDR3 nucleotides read TGTGCCAGCAGCCTGGGACTAGTTGCGGGGGAGCTGTTTTTT. Its translation is CASSLGLVAGELFF.

This clone was seen once. The chain employs TRBV27 and TRBJ2-7, with 12 bases identical to TRBD1. CDR1 is MNHEY, CDR2 SMNVEV, per germline (reference sequence). The CDR3 length is 17 residues. Trimming removed 5 bases from V and 3 bases from J; junction bases left unmatched: 11. CDR3 loop: CASSRLGQGAARYEQYF. In nucleotides, the CDR3 is TGTGCCAGCAGTAGACTGGGACAGGGGGCGGCCCGCTACGAGCAGTACTTC.

The genes are TRBV27 and TRBJ2-2; 7 bases line up with TRBD1. The CDR3 extends over 15 amino acids. J gave up 1 base and V 8 bases, and 7 bases lay outside the gene matches. CDR1 MNHEY and CDR2 SMNVEV come from the germline V gene (reference sequence). The CDR3 sequence is CASGKGAVNTGELFF. The CDR3 DNA reads as TGTGCCAGCGGTAAGGGGGCCGTGAACACCGGGGAGCTGTTTTTT.

CDR3 sequence (DNA): TGCGCCAGCTCCGCCCGACAGGGGGTGCCTCTAGCGGGGGACTCCACAGATACGCAGTATTTT. It specifies CASSARQGVPLAGDSTDTQYF. This rearrangement joins TRBV5-1 to TRBJ2-3, with D perhaps matching TRBD2 (10 bases). The V gene's germline CDR1 is SGHRS and CDR2 YFSETQ. The CDR3 is 21 residues long. The V end was cut by 7 bases, the J end by 2 bases, with 35 bases between. Combining the CDR3 with reference TRBV5-1 and TRBJ2-3 gives the whole variable domain KAGVTQTPRYLIKTRGQQVTLSCSPISGHRSVSWYQQTPGQGLQFLFEYFSETQRNKGNFPGRFSGRQFSNSRSEMNVSTLELGDSALYLCASSARQGVPLAGDSTDTQYFGPGTRLTVL.

V gene TRBV6-1 combines with J gene TRBJ2-1, with 9 positions matching TRBD1. Germline assignment: CDR1 MNHNS and CDR2 SASEGT. J gave up 7 bases and V 8 bases, and 12 bases lay outside the gene matches. The CDR3 covers 15 residues. The CDR3 protein is CASGGRTGEDNEQFF. The CDR3 nucleotides are TGTGCCAGCGGAGGTAGGACAGGGGAGGATAATGAGCAGTTCTTC.

The rearrangement uses TRBV5-6 and TRBJ1-1; D remains ambiguous. Trimming stripped 0 bases from V and 4 bases from J, with 4 bases between. Germline values: CDR1 SGHDT, CDR2 YYEEEE. This CDR3 is 12 amino acids long. CDR3 nucleotide sequence: TGTGCCAGCAGCTTGGGGAGCACTGAAGCTTTCTTT. Its protein is CASSLGSTEAFF.

The V and J genes are TRBV4-2 and TRBJ2-7, with TRBD2 as a possible D gene (5 bases). In germline, CDR1 is LGHNA, CDR2 YNFKEQ. The CDR3 extends over 14 amino acids. Trimming took 5 bases from V and 3 from J, leaving 14 bases between them. The CDR3 is CASSFGIGRYEQYF. The CDR3 nucleotides are TGTGCCAGCAGCTTCGGGATCGGTCGCTACGAGCAGTACTTC.

This chain links TRBV19 with TRBJ2-7; the D gene is possibly TRBD2 (5 bases). Between the trimmed V and J ends, which lost 0 bases and 5 bases, there was a span of 8 bases. In germline, CDR1 is LNHDA, CDR2 SQIVND (reference sequence). The CDR3 spans 13 residues. The CDR3, as DNA: TGTGCCAGTAGTATAGATCACGGGGACGAGCAGTACTTC. This codes for CASSIDHGDEQYF.

The rearrangement joins TRBV4-1 to TRBJ2-1; 7 bases are a match to TRBD2. The CDR3 runs to 16 residues. Germline CDR1 and CDR2: MGHRA and YSYEKL. V was clipped by 4 bases and J by 0 bases; unmatched bases: 6. This CDR3 reads CASSLERGSSYNEQFF. The CDR3, as DNA: TGCGCCAGCAGCCTAGAGCGGGGCAGCTCCTACAATGAGCAGTTCTTC.

The chain carries TRBV7-9 and TRBJ2-1; TRBD2 matches 8 bases. The CDR3 is 16 amino acids. The germline gives CDR1 SEHNR, CDR2 FQNEAQ (reference sequence). J gave up 0 bases and V 6 bases, and 7 bases lay outside the gene matches. The CDR3 nucleotides read TGTGCCAGCAGTCCGGACGGGACTAGCTCCTACAATGAGCAGTTCTTC. Translation gives CASSPDGTSSYNEQFF. The whole variable domain, remainder taken from reference TRBV7-9 and TRBJ2-1, is DTGVSQNPRHKITKRGQNVTFRCDPISEHNRLYWYRQTLGQGPEFLTYFQNEAQLEKSRLLSDRFSAERPKGSFSTLEIQRTEQGDSAMYLCASSPDGTSSYNEQFFGPGTRLTVL.

The V and J genes are TRBV27 and TRBJ2-2, with D possibly matching TRBD1 (5 bases). Germline assignment: CDR1 MNHEY and CDR2 SMNVEV (reference sequence). The CDR3 is 13 residues long. V dropped 7 bases and J dropped 4 bases, with 10 bases sitting between them. The CDR3 nucleotides are TGTGCCAGCACCTCTAGGGGCACCGGGGAGCTGTTTTTT. The encoded protein is CASTSRGTGELFF.